This TCR beta chain emerged from a study of OX40 agonist ivuxolimab in advanced cancers. Assay: immunoSEQ multiplex PCR; the TCRdb copy retains only in-frame clones and omits some. The sample holds tens of thousands of clones; about 93% are singletons and the top ten take roughly 0.4%. The source is an adult with an advanced solid tumor such as melanoma, head and neck, liver or kidney cancer. Here the sequenced sample was CD4+ or CD8+ T cells sorted from blood, taken in a trial of the OX40 agonist ivuxolimab.

The CDR3 nucleotides are TGCGCCAGCAGCTTTTCGCAGGGGGCTATAGATACGCAGTATTTT. It specifies CASSFSQGAIDTQYF. The rearrangement joins TRBV5-1 to TRBJ2-3, with 8 bases fitting TRBD1. The CDR3 length is 15 residues. The germline CDR1 and CDR2 sequences are SGHRS and YFSETQ. V shed 2 bases and J 5 bases; nucleotides not matched to a gene: 7.